This T cell receptor beta chain was recorded in a study of shared clonotypes between healthy human individuals. The overall study: Donors were a couple of women and a few men aged 18 to 49. General study results and limits: Memory subsets had estimated richness that was generally smaller than that of naive subsets.

Libraries were prepared by immunoSEQ multiplex PCR; TCRdb keeps only in-frame clonotypes and omits some of them. The table includes 2,100,000 or so clones, under 97% detected once. Naive CD4+ cells were CD45RA-selected; the remaining cells were memory. The CDR3 totals 15 residues. Germline V gives CDR1 SNHLY, CDR2 FYNNEI. Unmatched junction bases numbered 10, after V lost 6 bases and J lost 8 bases. Notes on this clone: What it binds is not known.

The source is a man aged 18-30 years in good health. The gene calls are TRBV2 and TRBJ2-1; 10 nucleotides line up with TRBD2. Sequenced: naive CD4+ T cells sorted from blood. Described subset: CD45RA+ positively selected. The CDR3 DNA is TGTGCCAGCAGCGCAGGGCTAGCGGGAGCCCATGAGCAGTTCTTC. Its translation is CASSAGLAGAHEQFF.